The rows below give T cell receptor beta chains drawn from one sample of a study of blood T cell repertoires in COVID-19. Repertoires were generated with immunoSEQ multiplex PCR, while TCRdb's copy carries only in-frame clones and drops some. The data contain roughly 110,000 clones, around 86% of them singletons. The sequenced material came from peripheral blood. The receptor set was obtained from a man between 65 and 85 years old with acute or convalescent COVID-19. Both conserved end residues are part of each CDR3. Each record gives: clone size, CDR3 length, V gene, J gene, D gene, CDR3 protein, CDR3 DNA. A D gene is named only where the DNA matches it firmly. Clone size appears in some rows only: once, few, many, or a class for an expanded clone.

>.|15|TRBV2|TRBJ2-5|.
CASSISGTAGETQYF
TGTGCCAGCAGCATCTCCGGGACCGCGGGGGAGACCCAGTACTTC
>.|14|TRBV7-9|TRBJ2-2|.
CASSLGTDTGELFF
TGTGCCAGCAGCTTAGGGACAGACACCGGGGAGCTGTTTTTT
>few|14|TRBV5-1|TRBJ2-5|TRBD1
CASSPGQPQETQYF
TGCGCCAGCAGCCCGGGACAGCCTCAAGAGACCCAGTACTTC
>.|15|TRBV7-9|TRBJ2-7|TRBD1
CASSSTRTGGYEQYF
TGTGCCAGCAGCTCAACCCGGACAGGGGGATACGAGCAGTACTTC
>.|15|TRBV5-1|TRBJ1-2|.
CASSLGRRSNYGYTF
TGCGCCAGCAGCTTGGGGCGGAGATCAAACTATGGCTACACCTTC
>.|16|TRBV11-2|TRBJ2-1|TRBD2
CASTSSGGTSVNEQFF
TGTGCCAGCACCTCCTCAGGCGGGACTAGCGTCAATGAGCAGTTCTTC
>.|12|TRBV12-3/TRBV12-4|TRBJ2-3|.
CASSPGTDTQYF
TGTGCCAGCAGTCCCGGGACAGATACGCAGTATTTT
>few|15|TRBV10-3|TRBJ1-4|TRBD1
CAISGTGDANEKLFF
TGTGCCATCAGTGGGACAGGGGATGCTAATGAAAAACTGTTTTTT
>.|13|TRBV3-1/TRBV3-2|TRBJ1-5|.
CASSQTGNQPQHF
TGTGCCAGCAGCCAAACCGGTAATCAGCCCCAGCATTTT
>.|14|TRBV5-1|TRBJ2-7|TRBD1
CASSLGGQGYEQYF
TGCGCCAGCAGCTTGGGGGGACAGGGCTACGAGCAGTACTTC
>.|15|TRBV10-3|TRBJ2-7|.
CAISVGAGASYEQYF
TGTGCCATCAGTGTGGGGGCGGGAGCCTCCTACGAGCAGTACTTC
>.|11|TRBV24-1|TRBJ2-3|.
CATSVRDTQYF
TGTGCCACCAGTGTGAGGGATACGCAGTATTTT
>.|14|TRBV28|TRBJ2-7|.
CASSAPKTIREQYF
TGTGCCAGCAGTGCACCTAAAACGATCCGCGAGCAGTACTTC
>.|13|TRBV6-5|TRBJ1-5|.
CASMEYSNQPQHF
TGTGCCAGCATGGAGTATAGCAATCAGCCCCAGCATTTT
>.|16|TRBV7-9|TRBJ2-7|TRBD2
CASSHPPLAGIYEQYF
TGTGCCAGCAGCCATCCCCCGCTAGCGGGGATCTACGAGCAGTACTTC
>few|11|TRBV28|TRBJ1-3|.
CASSNQNTIYF
TGTGCCAGTTCAAACCAGAACACCATATATTTT
>.|13|TRBV29-1|TRBJ2-7|TRBD2
CSVEGGTSYEQYF
TGCAGCGTTGAGGGGGGGACCTCCTACGAGCAGTACTTC
>.|15|TRBV5-6|TRBJ2-1|TRBD2
CASSRLAGRGNEQFF
TGTGCCAGCAGCCGACTAGCGGGACGGGGGAATGAGCAGTTCTTC
>.|14|TRBV20-1|TRBJ1-1|.
CSASRGATGTEAFF
TGCAGTGCTAGTCGGGGGGCTACAGGCACTGAAGCTTTCTTT
>.|15|TRBV5-4|TRBJ1-6|TRBD1
CASSQPDRDNSPLHF
TGTGCCAGCAGCCAGCCGGACAGGGATAATTCACCCCTCCACTTT
>.|13|TRBV19|TRBJ1-2|.
CASSPLTGGGYTF
TGTGCCAGTAGCCCTCTAACGGGGGGTGGATACACCTTC
>.|16|TRBV21-1|TRBJ2-1|.
CASTAQQIPSYNEQFF
TGTGCCAGCACCGCGCAACAGATTCCCTCCTACAATGAGCAGTTCTTC
>few|15|TRBV5-1|TRBJ1-3|.
CASSLSPDSGNTIYF
TGCGCCAGCAGCTTGAGCCCGGACAGTGGAAACACCATATATTTT
>.|16|TRBV6-5|TRBJ1-1|.
CASSYAGRAGSTEAFF
TGTGCCAGCAGTTACGCGGGGAGGGCTGGGAGCACTGAAGCTTTCTTT